This TCR beta chain was captured in a study of blood T cell repertoires in COVID-19. Study-level background: The samples span acute and convalescent COVID-19 from the United States, Italy and Spain. T cells, B-cell-depleted T cells, or PBMCs provided the cDNA or gDNA that served as material.

This clone showed up just once. Authors' processing steps: Using reference gene primer amplification, nucleated cell counts were estimated. Generated by immunoSEQ multiplex PCR, the TCRdb table keeps only in-frame clones and is missing some. The D gene and trimming were derived from the DNA, and the V and J assignments and clone size from that table. The table lists about 73,000 clones, 84% of them singletons. Germline V CDR1 and CDR2: SGHAT, FQNNGV. The CDR3 runs 13 residues. Trimming left V 5 bases short and J 4 bases short, with 11 bases between. The chain employs TRBV11-2 and TRBJ1-2; D is perhaps TRBD1 (6 bases). Sequenced sample: peripheral blood. The sequence derives from a human donor in a cohort sampled during active COVID-19. The CDR3 region has the DNA TGTGCCAGCAGCCTGGACAGCCTCTATGGCTACACCTTC. Translating gives CASSLDSLYGYTF.